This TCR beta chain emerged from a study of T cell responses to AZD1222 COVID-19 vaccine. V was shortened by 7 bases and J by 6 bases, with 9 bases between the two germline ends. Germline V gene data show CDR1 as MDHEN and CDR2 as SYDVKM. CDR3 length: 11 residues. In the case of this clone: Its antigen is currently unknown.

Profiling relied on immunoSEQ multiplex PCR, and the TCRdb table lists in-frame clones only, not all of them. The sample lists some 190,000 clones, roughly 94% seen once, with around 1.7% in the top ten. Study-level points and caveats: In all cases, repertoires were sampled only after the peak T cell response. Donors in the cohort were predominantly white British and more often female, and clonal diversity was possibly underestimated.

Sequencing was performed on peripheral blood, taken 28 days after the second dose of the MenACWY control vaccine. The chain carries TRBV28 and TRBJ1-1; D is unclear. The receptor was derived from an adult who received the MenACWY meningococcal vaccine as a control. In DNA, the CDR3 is TGTGCCAGCACGGAGGGCGCTGAAGCTTTCTTT. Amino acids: CASTEGAEAFF.